This is a list of T cell receptor beta chains from one sample in a study of blood T cells in healthy people across ages. TCRdb re-derived calls from the 5' RACE reads in MiXCR, one entry per CDR3 protein. This sample has over 950,000 distinct CDR3 sequences, with roughly 51% found just once. The source material was blood. The receptors derive from a woman aged 60 to 75 in good health. The CDR3 runs from the conserved cysteine through the conserved F or W. D genes are given only for firm matches. Not all rows give a size; the values are once, few, many and, for expanded clones, a class.

D gene,clone size,V gene,J gene,CDR3 DNA,CDR3 protein
.,few,TRBV10-3,TRBJ2-6,TGTGCCATCAGTGAGAAAGTCTCTTACGTCCTGACTTTC,CAISEKVSYVLTF
.,.,TRBV30,TRBJ2-5,TGTGCCTGGAGTGTATTACCAGAGACCCAGTACTTC,CAWSVLPETQYF
.,.,TRBV5-5,TRBJ2-1,TGTGCCAGCAGCTTTTCTACCGGGACTTACAATGAGCAGTTCTTC,CASSFSTGTYNEQFF
TRBD2,.,TRBV2,TRBJ2-5,TGTGCCAGCAGTGAGGGACTAGTAGTGGTCCGGGAGACCCAGTACTTC,CASSEGLVVVRETQYF
.,.,TRBV5-1,TRBJ2-1,TGCGCCAGCAGCTCGGCTAGCTCCTACAATGAGCAGTTCTTC,CASSSASSYNEQFF
.,.,TRBV6-6,TRBJ2-5,TGTGCCAGCAGTTACTCGTATGTTGGGAGGGGGTTGGAGACCCAGTACTTC,CASSYSYVGRGLETQYF
.,.,TRBV27,TRBJ1-5,TGTGCCAGCAGTTTAATCCCCCTGGGTGGCAATCAGCCCCAGCATTTT,CASSLIPLGGNQPQHF
TRBD1,.,TRBV12-3/TRBV12-4,TRBJ1-2,TGTGCCAGCAGTTTGACGCGAGGACAGGCCACCTATGGCTACACCTTC,CASSLTRGQATYGYTF
TRBD2,.,TRBV7-2,TRBJ2-3,TGTGCCAGCAGCTTAGGTTGGCTAGCGGGCCACACAGATACGCAGTATTTT,CASSLGWLAGHTDTQYF
TRBD1,.,TRBV11-2,TRBJ2-7,TGTGCCAGCATCCGTCTTGGGGCTGGGACAGGGGGCCCCTACGAGCAGTACTTC,CASIRLGAGTGGPYEQYF
TRBD2,.,TRBV28,TRBJ2-7,TGTGCCAGCGGTAGCGGGAGTTTTTACGAGCAGTACTTC,CASGSGSFYEQYF
.,.,TRBV28,TRBJ2-1,TGTGCCAGCAGTCCCCCCCGGACCTACTCCTACAATGAGCAGTTCTTC,CASSPPRTYSYNEQFF
.,few,TRBV6-2/TRBV6-3,TRBJ2-7,TGTGCCAGCAGTGGACAGTACCGTCACTACGAGCAGTACTTC,CASSGQYRHYEQYF
.,.,TRBV5-1,TRBJ2-1,TGCGCCAGCAGCTTGTATATGCAGACAGGCTGGGAGCGGGATGAGCAGTTCTTC,CASSLYMQTGWERDEQFF
.,.,TRBV29-1,TRBJ2-2,TGCAGCGTTCATTCAAGAAGGCTAGGGGAGCTGTTTTTT,CSVHSRRLGELFF
.,.,TRBV5-1,TRBJ2-1,TGCGCCAGCAGCGGCGGATCCCCCGGGTCCTACAATGAGCAGTTCTTC,CASSGGSPGSYNEQFF
TRBD1,many,TRBV10-3,TRBJ2-7,TGTGCCATCGGCCCTCGGACAGGAGGCGAGCAGTACTTC,CAIGPRTGGEQYF
.,.,TRBV27,TRBJ1-5,TGTGCCAGCAGTAATCTCAGGGTCGGGAATCAGCCCCAGCATTTT,CASSNLRVGNQPQHF
.,.,TRBV7-9,TRBJ1-5,TGTGCCAGCAGCTTAGATGGGTTTCAGCCCCAGCATTTT,CASSLDGFQPQHF
.,few,TRBV19,TRBJ1-1,TGTGCCAGTAGTGTTTCGGCCAGGTCAGGCACTGAAGCTTTCTTT,CASSVSARSGTEAFF
.,.,TRBV6-5,TRBJ2-7,TGTGCCAGCAGCTTCCAGGGAAAAGGCGAGCAGTACTTC,CASSFQGKGEQYF
.,few,TRBV29-1,TRBJ1-2,TGCAGCGTTGATCCCCAGGGTAGCTATGGCTACACCTTC,CSVDPQGSYGYTF
TRBD2,.,TRBV6-2/TRBV6-3,TRBJ2-7,TGTGCCAGCAGGCGCGGGACTAGGGCGTACGAGCAGTACTTC,CASRRGTRAYEQYF
TRBD1,.,TRBV6-2/TRBV6-3,TRBJ2-6,TGTGCCAGCAGTTACTACAGGGGGCTTGGGGCCAACGTCCTGACTTTC,CASSYYRGLGANVLTF